This T cell receptor beta chain was profiled in a study of blood T cell repertoires in COVID-19. For the study at large: Both acute and convalescent COVID-19 samples were obtained from the United States, Italy and Spain. From T cells, B-cell-depleted T cells, or PBMCs came the material, which was cDNA or gDNA.

Authors' data handling: It was from reference gene primer amplification that nucleated cell counts were estimated. The data were produced by immunoSEQ multiplex PCR, yet TCRdb's version contains in-frame clones alone and is incomplete. V and J calls and clone size follow that table, whereas D and trimming were derived from the DNA. The sample holds 15,000 to 20,000 clones, approximately 90% seen once. Germline loops: CDR1 MRHNA, CDR2 SNTAGT. This CDR3 spans 14 amino acids. V was pared by 6 bases and J by 3 bases, with 7 bases of the junction left unmatched. The sequence derives from a woman aged 60 to 75 with active COVID-19. The chain couples TRBV6-4 to TRBJ1-2; 7 bases agree with TRBD1. Sequencing used peripheral blood. The DNA of the CDR3 is TGTGCCAGCAGGCCCCGGACAGGAGACTATGGCTACACCTTC. This encodes CASRPRTGDYGYTF.